Following are 24 T cell receptor beta chains from one sample sequenced in a study of cytomegalovirus exposure and HLA in healthy donors. This PCR relied on a set of 60 Vbeta primers and 13 Jbeta primers. Sequencing was performed with immunoSEQ multiplex PCR; in TCRdb, only in-frame clones are kept and a portion is missing. Found here are 130,000 or so clones, 8% to 9.5% of them singletons; the top ten hold 4.5% to 5.5%. The specimen was PBMCs. Receptors originate from a man aged 35-49 years in good health and CMV-seronegative.

The genes are TRBV7-2 and TRBJ2-2; 7 bases agree with TRBD1. The germline gives CDR1 SGHTA, CDR2 FQGNSA. Trimming at V came to 0 bases and at J to 5 bases, leaving 0 bases not matched to a gene. This CDR3 spans 14 amino acids. CDR3 bases: TGTGCCAGCAGCTTAGCCAGGGGGACCGGGGAGCTGTTTTTT. It specifies CASSLARGTGELFF.

This clone was picked up a small number of times. The chain links TRBV29-1 to TRBJ2-1, with 7 bases lining up with TRBD1. The CDR3 is made up of 14 amino acids. The V gene's germline CDR1 is SQVTM and CDR2 ANQGSEA. V shed 6 bases and J 0 bases; nucleotides not matched to a gene: 5. CDR3 sequence reads: CSVMTGISYNEQFF. The CDR3, as DNA: TGCAGCGTCATGACAGGGATCTCCTACAATGAGCAGTTCTTC.

This clone has a handful of counts. One end of the junction varies from germline; a read error may be responsible. CDR3 DNA: TGTGCCACCCAAGGAGGTGGGATAAATGAGCAGCTCTTC. This codes for CATQGGGINEQLF. The chain joins TRBV27 to TRBJ2-1, with D tentatively TRBD2 (5 bases). CDR1 is MNHEY, CDR2 SMNVEV, per germline (reference sequence). CDR3 size: 13 residues.

As for this clone: A much larger clone sits a single nucleotide away, making a read error possible. The chain combines TRBV6-5 with TRBJ2-7; 10 nucleotides align to TRBD1. The V and J ends lost 4 bases and 3 bases, in that order; junction bases with no gene match: 3. The CDR3 has 14 amino acids. From germline, CDR1 is MNHEY and CDR2 SVGAGI. This CDR3 is CASSSGTGDYEQYF. Here the CDR3 DNA reads TGTGCCAGCAGTTCCGGGACAGGGGACTACGAGCAGTACTTC.

The chain recombines TRBV7-6 with TRBJ2-1, with 9 bases matching TRBD2. The CDR3 loop spans 15 amino acids. Germline-derived CDR1 and CDR2 are SGHVS and FNYEAQ. With V trimmed by 5 bases and J by 7 bases, 9 bases remained unmatched. The CDR3 sequence is CASSAAAGGPNEQFF. In DNA, the CDR3 is TGTGCCAGCAGCGCCGCTGCGGGGGGGCCAAATGAGCAGTTCTTC.

The rearrangement uses TRBV28 and TRBJ1-3, with D unclear. The germline gives CDR1 MDHEN, CDR2 SYDVKM. The CDR3 extends over 16 amino acids. V gave up 5 bases and J gave up 0 bases, with 14 bases separating them. The chain's CDR3 is CASSPLTGSSGNTIYF. CDR3 in DNA: TGTGCCAGCAGTCCCTTGACTGGAAGCTCTGGAAACACCATATATTTT.

This clone came up many times. The rearrangement uses TRBV5-1 and TRBJ1-1; 8 bases are a match to TRBD1. This CDR3 is built from 17 residues. The trim removed 3 bases at V and 0 bases at J, leaving 10 bases unmatched. The germline CDR1 and CDR2 sequences are SGHRS and YFSETQ. CDR3 loop: CASSSTPGQGLNTEAFF. For the CDR3, the DNA is TGCGCCAGCAGCTCCACCCCCGGACAGGGTTTGAACACTGAAGCTTTCTTT.

This chain joins TRBV5-1 and TRBJ1-1; 7 nucleotides line up with TRBD1. CDR3 length: 15 residues. The V segment lost 4 bases and the J segment 2 bases; nucleotides outside the gene matches: 8. Germline V gene sequence: CDR1 SGHRS, CDR2 YFSETQ. The CDR3 sequence: CASSPEQGRNTEAFF. The CDR3, as DNA: TGCGCCAGCAGCCCGGAACAGGGGCGAAACACTGAAGCTTTCTTT. Based on the CDR3 plus reference TRBV5-1 and TRBJ1-1, the full variable domain is KAGVTQTPRYLIKTRGQQVTLSCSPISGHRSVSWYQQTPGQGLQFLFEYFSETQRNKGNFPGRFSGRQFSNSRSEMNVSTLELGDSALYLCASSPEQGRNTEAFFGQGTRLTVV.

This chain links TRBV13 with TRBJ2-3, with 8 bases fitting TRBD2. J was trimmed by 9 bases and V by 5 bases; bases with no gene match: 13. CDR3 size: 15 residues. Germline V gives CDR1 PRHDT, CDR2 FYEKMQ (reference sequence). The chain's CDR3 is CASSPKSGGRGTQYF. The CDR3 bases are TGTGCCAGCAGCCCCAAAAGCGGGGGCCGGGGGACGCAGTATTTT.

V is TRBV7-9 and J is TRBJ1-5, with 8 bases that match TRBD1. V trimming: 4 bases; J trimming: 6 bases; junction bases outside the gene matches: 5. From germline, CDR1 is SEHNR and CDR2 FQNEAQ (reference sequence). The CDR3 loop spans 14 amino acids. CDR3 coding DNA: TGTGCCAGCAGCTCCGGACAGGGCATTCAGCCCCAGCATTTT. Residues: CASSSGQGIQPQHF.

V usage is TRBV4-1 and J usage is TRBJ2-7; D might be TRBD2 (5 bases). CDR3 length: 11 residues. Germline values: CDR1 MGHRA, CDR2 YSYEKL. Trimming took 4 bases from V and 4 from J, leaving 5 bases between them. CDR3 sequence (DNA): TGCGCCAGCAGCCCGGGGTACGAGCAGTACTTC. This translates into CASSPGYEQYF.

With respect to this clone: The sample carries other DNA sequences with the same CDR3. The rearrangement uses TRBV4-3 and TRBJ2-5, with D perhaps matching TRBD2 (6 bases). The V gene lost 6 bases and the J gene lost 5 bases, with 10 bases spanning the gap. The CDR3 spans 12 residues. Germline V gives CDR1 LGHNA, CDR2 YSLEER. CDR3 sequence (DNA): TGCGCCAGCAGTGGCGGGGAGGAGACCCAGTACTTC. Amino acid sequence: CASSGGEETQYF.

This clone has just a few counts. One junction end disagrees with the germline gene, perhaps due to a read error. This rearrangement joins TRBV10-3 to TRBJ2-2; D is possibly TRBD2 (6 bases). The CDR3 totals 14 residues. The germline CDR1 and CDR2 sequences are ENHRY and SYGVKD. DNA of the CDR3: TGTGCCATCACCGGCGGGGAGTTCACCGGGGGGCTGTTTTTT. It yields the protein CAITGGEFTGGLFF.

V usage is TRBV7-7 and J usage is TRBJ2-2; D unresolved. Germline CDR1 and CDR2: SSHAT and FNYEAQ (reference sequence). V lost 4 bases, J lost 3 bases, and 6 bases lay in between. CDR3 length equals 13 residues. The CDR3 is CASSSEHTGELFF. For the CDR3, the DNA is TGTGCCAGCAGCTCTGAGCACACCGGGGAGCTGTTTTTT.

V and J are TRBV10-1 and TRBJ2-3; TRBD2 matches 10 bases. The V and J ends lost 0 bases and 3 bases, in that order; junction bases with no gene match: 9. The CDR3 is 18 amino acids. In germline, CDR1 is WNHNN, CDR2 SYGVQD (reference sequence). The chain's CDR3 is CASSESNLAGAGTDTQYF. CDR3 sequence (DNA): TGCGCCAGCAGTGAGTCGAATCTAGCGGGGGCCGGGACAGATACGCAGTATTTT.

J is TRBJ2-7 and V is TRBV2; possible D gene TRBD1, 7 bases. The CDR3 extends over 14 amino acids. The V end was cut by 8 bases, the J end by 5 bases, with 19 bases between. In germline, CDR1 is SNHLY, CDR2 FYNNEI. CDR3 amino acids: CASERARGRNEQYF. The CDR3 nucleotides are TGTGCCAGCGAGAGGGCCAGGGGGAGGAACGAGCAGTACTTC. The full variable domain, its missing parts supplied by reference TRBV2 and TRBJ2-7, is EPEVTQTPSHQVTQMGQEVILRCVPISNHLYFYWYRQILGQKVEFLVSFYNNEISEKSEIFDDQFSVERPDGSNFTLKIRSTKLEDSAMYFCASERARGRNEQYFGPGTRLTVT.

The rearrangement links TRBV6-6 to TRBJ2-7, with TRBD1 identical over 10 bases. J lost 2 bases, V lost 6 bases, and 4 bases had no gene match. The V gene's germline CDR1 is MNHNY and CDR2 SVGAGI (reference sequence). This CDR3 spans 14 amino acids. The CDR3 region has the DNA TGTGCCAGCAGAGCAGGACAGGGGGCCTACGAGCAGTACTTC. This gives the protein CASRAGQGAYEQYF.

This clone has more than one count but fewer than ten. The genes are TRBV5-6 and TRBJ2-3; 12 nucleotides line up with TRBD1. The CDR3 covers 14 residues. With 9 bases clipped from V and 4 bases from J, the junction kept 6 bases outside the gene matches. Germline CDR1 reads SGHDT; CDR2 reads YYEEEE. Here the CDR3 reads CAIGTGGSADTQYF. Written as DNA, the CDR3 is TGTGCCATCGGGACAGGGGGCAGCGCAGATACGCAGTATTTT.

This clone was found a few times. V is TRBV5-1 and J is TRBJ2-7, with 9 bases matching TRBD1. The ends lost 4 bases at V and 4 bases at J; junction bases unmatched: 3. The CDR3 consists of 13 residues. Germline assignment: CDR1 SGHRS and CDR2 YFSETQ. The CDR3 here is CASSGTGSYEQYF. The CDR3 DNA reads TGCGCCAGCAGCGGGACAGGGAGTTACGAGCAGTACTTC.

The V call is TRBV11-3, the J call TRBJ2-1; D is perhaps TRBD2 (6 bases). Per germline, CDR1 SGHNT and CDR2 YENEEA. Trimming removed 3 bases from V and 0 bases from J, with 9 bases in between. This CDR3 spans 15 amino acids. The CDR3 is CASSFRGSSYNEQFF. The CDR3 coding sequence is TGTGCCAGCAGCTTTCGGGGGAGCTCCTACAATGAGCAGTTCTTC. Together with reference TRBV11-3 and TRBJ2-1, the CDR3 gives the full variable domain: EAGVVQSPRYKIIEKKQPVAFWCNPISGHNTLYWYLQNLGQGPELLIRYENEEAVDDSQLPKDRFSAERLKGVDSTLKIQPAELGDSAVYLCASSFRGSSYNEQFFGPGTRLTVL.

V gene TRBV13 combines with J gene TRBJ1-4; D might be TRBD1 (6 bases). This CDR3 is built from 14 residues. The V end lost 2 bases, the J end lost 8 bases, and 12 bases lay between the germline ends. Germline lookup yields CDR1 PRHDT and CDR2 FYEKMQ (reference sequence). CDR3 in DNA: TGTGCCAGCAGCTTACAGGGGTGGGGAGAAAAACTGTTTTTT. Its translation is CASSLQGWGEKLFF.

This chain uses TRBV6-1 with TRBJ2-3, with D possibly being TRBD2 (6 bases). V lost 4 bases and J 6 bases, leaving 11 bases between the germline ends. The CDR3 spans 13 residues. CDR1 MNHNS and CDR2 SASEGT come from the germline V gene. In DNA form, the CDR3 reads TGTGCCAGCAGTGGGGGGGTTCAGGATACGCAGTATTTT. Amino acid sequence: CASSGGVQDTQYF.

V is TRBV19 and J is TRBJ1-4; D call uncertain. Germline CDR1 and CDR2: LNHDA and SQIVND (reference sequence). V was shortened by 4 bases and J by 4 bases, with 10 bases between the two germline ends. The CDR3 contains 14 residues. CDR3 nucleotide sequence: TGTGCCAGTAGTACTGGAGGGTTTAATGAAAAACTGTTTTTT. Translated, it gives CASSTGGFNEKLFF.

The chain has TRBV6-1 and TRBJ2-4; possible D gene TRBD2, 6 bases. V lost 1 base to trimming and J lost 7 bases, with 11 bases between them. The CDR3 loop spans 14 amino acids. Looked up from germline, CDR1 is MNHNS and CDR2 is SASEGT. The CDR3 loop is CASSEVGGWNIQYF. The CDR3 DNA is TGTGCCAGCAGTGAAGTTGGGGGGTGGAACATTCAGTACTTC.